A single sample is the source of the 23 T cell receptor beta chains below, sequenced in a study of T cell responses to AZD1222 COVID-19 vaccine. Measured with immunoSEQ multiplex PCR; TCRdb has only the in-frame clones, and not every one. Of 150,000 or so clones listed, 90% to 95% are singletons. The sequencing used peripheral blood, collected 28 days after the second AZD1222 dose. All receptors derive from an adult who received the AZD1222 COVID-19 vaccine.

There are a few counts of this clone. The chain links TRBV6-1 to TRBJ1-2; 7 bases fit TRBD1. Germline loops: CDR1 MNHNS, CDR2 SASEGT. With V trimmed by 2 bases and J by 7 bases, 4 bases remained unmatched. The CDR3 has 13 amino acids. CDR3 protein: CASSERGRGGYTF. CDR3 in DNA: TGTGCCAGCAGTGAAAGGGGGCGGGGTGGCTACACCTTC.

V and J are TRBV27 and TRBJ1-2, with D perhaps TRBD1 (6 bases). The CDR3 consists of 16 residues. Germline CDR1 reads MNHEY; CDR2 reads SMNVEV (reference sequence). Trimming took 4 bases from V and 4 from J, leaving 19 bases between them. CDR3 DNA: TGTGCCAGCAGTTATGGCCGGGACACACTCGTCTATGGCTACACCTTC. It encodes CASSYGRDTLVYGYTF.

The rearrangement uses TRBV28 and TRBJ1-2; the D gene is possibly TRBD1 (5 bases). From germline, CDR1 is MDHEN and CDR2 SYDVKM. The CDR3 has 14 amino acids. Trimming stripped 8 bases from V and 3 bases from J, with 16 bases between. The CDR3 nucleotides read TGTGCCAGCCTTACGGGGGGGTGGGACTATGGCTACACCTTC. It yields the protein CASLTGGWDYGYTF.

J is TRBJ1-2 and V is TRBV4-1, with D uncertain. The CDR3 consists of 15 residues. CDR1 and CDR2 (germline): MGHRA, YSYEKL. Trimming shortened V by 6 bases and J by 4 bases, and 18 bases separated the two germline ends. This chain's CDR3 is CASRYLPWALYGYTF. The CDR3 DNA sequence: TGCGCCAGCAGGTACCTACCCTGGGCACTCTATGGCTACACCTTC.

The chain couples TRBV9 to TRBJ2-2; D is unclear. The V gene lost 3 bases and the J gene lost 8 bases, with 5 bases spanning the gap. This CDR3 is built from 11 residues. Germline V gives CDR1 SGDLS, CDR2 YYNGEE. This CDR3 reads CASSEPGELFF. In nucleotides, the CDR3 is TGTGCCAGCAGCGAACCAGGGGAGCTGTTTTTT.

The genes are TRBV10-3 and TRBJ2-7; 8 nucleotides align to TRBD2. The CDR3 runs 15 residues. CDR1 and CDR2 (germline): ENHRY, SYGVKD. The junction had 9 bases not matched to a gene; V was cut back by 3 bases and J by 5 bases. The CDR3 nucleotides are TGTGCCATCAGTGATCCGGGACTAGGGGGAGACGAGCAGTACTTC. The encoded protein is CAISDPGLGGDEQYF.

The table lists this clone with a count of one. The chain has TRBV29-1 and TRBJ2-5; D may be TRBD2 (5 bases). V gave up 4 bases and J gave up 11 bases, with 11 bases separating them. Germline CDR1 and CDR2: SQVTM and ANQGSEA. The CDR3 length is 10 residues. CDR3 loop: CSVVGRAQYF. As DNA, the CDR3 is TGCAGCGTTGTTGGGCGGGCACAGTACTTC.

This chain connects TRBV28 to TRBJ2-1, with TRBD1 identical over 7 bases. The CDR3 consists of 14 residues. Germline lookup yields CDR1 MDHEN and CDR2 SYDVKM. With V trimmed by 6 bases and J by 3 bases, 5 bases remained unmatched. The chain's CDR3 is CASSQGQRYNEQFF. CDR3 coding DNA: TGTGCCAGCAGCCAGGGACAGCGCTACAATGAGCAGTTCTTC.

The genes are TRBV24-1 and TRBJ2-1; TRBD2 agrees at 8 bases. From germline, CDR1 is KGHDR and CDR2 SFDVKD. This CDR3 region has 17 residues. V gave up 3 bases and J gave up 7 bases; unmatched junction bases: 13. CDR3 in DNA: TGTGCCACCAGTGATGGGCGGGGGGTGTGGCGGAGGAATGAGCAGTTCTTC. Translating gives CATSDGRGVWRRNEQFF.

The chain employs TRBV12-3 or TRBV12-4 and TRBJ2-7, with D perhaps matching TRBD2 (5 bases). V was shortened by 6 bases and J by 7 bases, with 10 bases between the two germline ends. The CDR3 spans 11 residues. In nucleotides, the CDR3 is TGTGCCAGCAGCCAACGGAGGGAGCAGTACTTC. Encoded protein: CASSQRREQYF.

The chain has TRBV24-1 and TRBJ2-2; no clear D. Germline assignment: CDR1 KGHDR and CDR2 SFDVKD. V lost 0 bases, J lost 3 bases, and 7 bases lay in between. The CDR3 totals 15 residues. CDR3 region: CATSDLTADTGELFF. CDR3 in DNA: TGTGCCACCAGTGATTTGACAGCAGACACCGGGGAGCTGTTTTTT.

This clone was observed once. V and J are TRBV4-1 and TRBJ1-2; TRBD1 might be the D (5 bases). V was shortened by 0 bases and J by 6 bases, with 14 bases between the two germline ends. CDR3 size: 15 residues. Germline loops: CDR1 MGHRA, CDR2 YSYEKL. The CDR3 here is CASSQDPGRADGYTF. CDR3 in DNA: TGCGCCAGCAGCCAAGATCCCGGCAGGGCGGATGGCTACACCTTC.

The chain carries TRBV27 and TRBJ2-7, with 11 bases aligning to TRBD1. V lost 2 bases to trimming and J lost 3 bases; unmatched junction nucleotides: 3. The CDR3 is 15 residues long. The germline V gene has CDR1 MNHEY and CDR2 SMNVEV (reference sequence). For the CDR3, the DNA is TGTGCCAGCAGTTTAGGGACAGGGGGATACTACGAGCAGTACTTC. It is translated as CASSLGTGGYYEQYF.

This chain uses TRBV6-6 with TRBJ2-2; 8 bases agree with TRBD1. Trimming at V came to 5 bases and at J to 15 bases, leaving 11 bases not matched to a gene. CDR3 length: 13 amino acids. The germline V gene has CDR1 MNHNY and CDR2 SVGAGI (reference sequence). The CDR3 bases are TGTGCCAGCAGTGAGACAGGGGCGACGAGTATGTTTTTT. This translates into CASSETGATSMFF.

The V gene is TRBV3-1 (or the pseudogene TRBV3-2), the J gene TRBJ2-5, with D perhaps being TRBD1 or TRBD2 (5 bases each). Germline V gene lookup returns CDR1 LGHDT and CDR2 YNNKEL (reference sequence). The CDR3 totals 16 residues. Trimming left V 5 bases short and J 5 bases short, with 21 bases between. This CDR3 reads CASSAGTTTTFETQYF. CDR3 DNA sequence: TGTGCCAGCAGCGCCGGGACCACCACTACCTTTGAGACCCAGTACTTC.

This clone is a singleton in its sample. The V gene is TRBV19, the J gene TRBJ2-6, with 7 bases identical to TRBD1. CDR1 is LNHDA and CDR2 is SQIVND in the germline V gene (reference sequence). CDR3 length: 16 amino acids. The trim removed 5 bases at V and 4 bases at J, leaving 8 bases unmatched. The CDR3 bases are TGTGCCAGTAGTCCCAAAGGGGGCAGCGGGGCCAACGTCCTGACTTTC. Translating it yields CASSPKGGSGANVLTF.

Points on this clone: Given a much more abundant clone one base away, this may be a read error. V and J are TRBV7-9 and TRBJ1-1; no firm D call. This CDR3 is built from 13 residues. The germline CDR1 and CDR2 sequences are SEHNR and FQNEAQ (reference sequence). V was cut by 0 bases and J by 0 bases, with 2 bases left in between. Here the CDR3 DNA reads TGTGCCAGCAGCTTAGCGATGAACACTGAAGCTTTCTTT. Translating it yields CASSLAMNTEAFF.

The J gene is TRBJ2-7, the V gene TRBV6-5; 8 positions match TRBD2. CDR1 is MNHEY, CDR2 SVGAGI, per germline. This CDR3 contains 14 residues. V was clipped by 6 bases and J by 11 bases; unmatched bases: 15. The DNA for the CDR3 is TGTGCCAGCAGCTTTCGGGGGGGCGGGATAAAAAAGTACTTC. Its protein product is CASSFRGGGIKKYF.

The CDR3 DNA reads TGTGCCAGCAGCTTAGGGGCCCGGGGGGCCAGGGAGCAGTACTTC. Translating it yields CASSLGARGAREQYF. This chain joins TRBV7-9 and TRBJ2-7; possible D gene TRBD2, 7 bases. This CDR3 has 15 residues. Trimming took off 1 base at V and 7 bases at J, with 17 bases between the two ends. Germline values: CDR1 SEHNR, CDR2 FQNEAQ (reference sequence). The complete variable domain, with remaining parts taken from reference TRBV7-9 and TRBJ2-7, reads DTGVSQNPRHKITKRGQNVTFRCDPISEHNRLYWYRQTLGQGPEFLTYFQNEAQLEKSRLLSDRFSAERPKGSFSTLEIQRTEQGDSAMYLCASSLGARGAREQYFGPGTRLTVT.

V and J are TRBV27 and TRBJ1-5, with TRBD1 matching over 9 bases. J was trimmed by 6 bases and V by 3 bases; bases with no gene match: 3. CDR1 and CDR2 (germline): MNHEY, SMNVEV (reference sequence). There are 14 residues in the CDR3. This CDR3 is CASSFGQGFQPQHF. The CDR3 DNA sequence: TGTGCCAGCAGTTTCGGACAGGGGTTTCAGCCCCAGCATTTT.

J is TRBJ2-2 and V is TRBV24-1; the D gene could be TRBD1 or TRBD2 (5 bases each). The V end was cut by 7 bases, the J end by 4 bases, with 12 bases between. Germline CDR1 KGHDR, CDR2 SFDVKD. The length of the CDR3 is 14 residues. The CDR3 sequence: CATSRTGATGELFF. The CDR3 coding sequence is TGTGCCACCAGCCGGACTGGGGCCACCGGGGAGCTGTTTTTT.

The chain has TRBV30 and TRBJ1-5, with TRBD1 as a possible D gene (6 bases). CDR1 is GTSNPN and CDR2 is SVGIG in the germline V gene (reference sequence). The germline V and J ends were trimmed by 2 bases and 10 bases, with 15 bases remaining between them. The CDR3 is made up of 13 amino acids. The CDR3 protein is CAWSLTGRGPQHF. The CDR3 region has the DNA TGTGCCTGGAGTCTGACAGGCCGGGGACCCCAGCATTTT.

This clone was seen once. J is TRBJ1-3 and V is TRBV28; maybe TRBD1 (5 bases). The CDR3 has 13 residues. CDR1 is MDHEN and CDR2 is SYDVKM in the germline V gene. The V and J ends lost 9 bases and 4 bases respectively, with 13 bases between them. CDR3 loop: CASTGTPGNTIYF. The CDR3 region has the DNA TGTGCCAGTACCGGGACCCCAGGAAACACCATATATTTT.